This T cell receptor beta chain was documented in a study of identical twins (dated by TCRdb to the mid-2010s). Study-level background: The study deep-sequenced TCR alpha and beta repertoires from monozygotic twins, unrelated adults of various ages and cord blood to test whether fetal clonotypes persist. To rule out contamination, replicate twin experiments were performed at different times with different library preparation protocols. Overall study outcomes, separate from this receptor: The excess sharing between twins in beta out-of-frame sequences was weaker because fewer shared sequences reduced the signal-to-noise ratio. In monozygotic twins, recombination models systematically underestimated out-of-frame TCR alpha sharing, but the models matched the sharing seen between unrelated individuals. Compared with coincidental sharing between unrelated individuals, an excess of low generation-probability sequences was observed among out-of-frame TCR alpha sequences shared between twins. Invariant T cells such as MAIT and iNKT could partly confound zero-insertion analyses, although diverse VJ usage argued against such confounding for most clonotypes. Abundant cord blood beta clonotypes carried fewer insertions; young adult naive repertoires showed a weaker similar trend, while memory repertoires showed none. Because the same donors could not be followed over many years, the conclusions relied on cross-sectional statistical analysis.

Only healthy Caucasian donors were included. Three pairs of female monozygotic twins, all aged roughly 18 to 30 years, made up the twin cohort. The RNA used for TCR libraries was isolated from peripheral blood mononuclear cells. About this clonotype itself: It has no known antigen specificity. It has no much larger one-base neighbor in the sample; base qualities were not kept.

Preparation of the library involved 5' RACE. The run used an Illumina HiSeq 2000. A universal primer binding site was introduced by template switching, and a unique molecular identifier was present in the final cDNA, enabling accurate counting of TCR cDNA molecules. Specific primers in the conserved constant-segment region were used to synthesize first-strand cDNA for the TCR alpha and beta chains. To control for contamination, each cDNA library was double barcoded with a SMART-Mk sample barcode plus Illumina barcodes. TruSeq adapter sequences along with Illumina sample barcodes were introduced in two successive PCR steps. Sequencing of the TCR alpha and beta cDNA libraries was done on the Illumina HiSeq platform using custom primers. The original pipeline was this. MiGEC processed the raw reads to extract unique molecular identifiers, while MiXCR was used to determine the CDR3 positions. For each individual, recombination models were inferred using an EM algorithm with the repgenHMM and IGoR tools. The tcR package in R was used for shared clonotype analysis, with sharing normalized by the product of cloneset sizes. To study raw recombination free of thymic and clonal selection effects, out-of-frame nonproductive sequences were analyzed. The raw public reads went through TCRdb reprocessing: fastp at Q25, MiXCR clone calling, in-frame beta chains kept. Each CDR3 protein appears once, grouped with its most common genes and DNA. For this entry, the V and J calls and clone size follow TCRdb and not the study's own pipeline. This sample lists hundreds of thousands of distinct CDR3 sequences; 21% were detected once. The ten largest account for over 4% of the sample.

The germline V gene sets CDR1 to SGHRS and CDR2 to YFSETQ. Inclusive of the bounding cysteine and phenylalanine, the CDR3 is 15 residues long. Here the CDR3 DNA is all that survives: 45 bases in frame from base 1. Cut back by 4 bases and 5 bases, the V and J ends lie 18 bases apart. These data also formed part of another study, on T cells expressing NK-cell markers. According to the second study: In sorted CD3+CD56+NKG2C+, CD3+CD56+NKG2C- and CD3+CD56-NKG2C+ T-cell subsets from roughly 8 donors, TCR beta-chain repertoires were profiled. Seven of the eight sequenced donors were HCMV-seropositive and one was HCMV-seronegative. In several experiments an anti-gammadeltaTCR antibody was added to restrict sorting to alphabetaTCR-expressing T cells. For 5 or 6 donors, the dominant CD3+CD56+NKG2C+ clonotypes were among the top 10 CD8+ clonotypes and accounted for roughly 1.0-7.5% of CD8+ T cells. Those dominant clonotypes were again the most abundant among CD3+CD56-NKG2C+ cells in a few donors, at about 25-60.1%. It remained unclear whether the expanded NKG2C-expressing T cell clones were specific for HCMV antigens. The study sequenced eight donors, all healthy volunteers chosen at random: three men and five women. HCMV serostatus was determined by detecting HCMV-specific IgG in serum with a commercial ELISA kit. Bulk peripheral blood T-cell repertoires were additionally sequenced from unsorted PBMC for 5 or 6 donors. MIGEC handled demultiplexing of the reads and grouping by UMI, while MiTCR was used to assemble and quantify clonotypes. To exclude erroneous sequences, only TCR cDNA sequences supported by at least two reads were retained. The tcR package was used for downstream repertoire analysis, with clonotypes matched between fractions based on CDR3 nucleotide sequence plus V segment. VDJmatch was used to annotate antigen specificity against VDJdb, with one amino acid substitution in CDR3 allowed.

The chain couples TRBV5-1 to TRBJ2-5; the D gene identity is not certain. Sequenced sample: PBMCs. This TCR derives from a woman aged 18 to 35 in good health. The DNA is TGCGCCAGCAGCCATGTCATGGGTTTTGGGGAGACCCAGTACTTC. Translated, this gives CASSHVMGFGETQYF.